The 3 T cell receptor beta chains reported below all come from one sample, sequenced in a study of blood T cell repertoires in COVID-19. Profiling relied on immunoSEQ multiplex PCR, and the TCRdb table lists in-frame clones only, not all of them. The sample records approximately 74,000 clones, over 75% being singletons. The sequencing input was peripheral blood. The origin of the receptors is a woman in her fifties or sixties with acute or convalescent COVID-19.

CDR3 bases: TGCGCCAGCAGCCAAGGGGGGGGTGCCGGGGAGCTGTTTTTT. Encoded protein: CASSQGGGAGELFF. The V and J genes are TRBV4-3 and TRBJ2-2; 7 nucleotides match TRBD2. Germline V gene sequence: CDR1 LGHNA, CDR2 YSLEER. Trimming cost V 1 base and J 6 bases; bases outside gene matches: 2. The CDR3 covers 14 residues.

This chain links TRBV6-2 or TRBV6-3 with TRBJ2-5, with D possibly being TRBD1 (6 bases). Germline V gene lookup returns CDR1 MNHEY and CDR2 SVGEGT. Trimming removed 5 bases at V and 2 bases at J, with 12 bases between. This CDR3 spans 14 amino acids. This chain's CDR3 is CASSEPRGQETQYF. The CDR3 nucleotides read TGTGCCAGCAGTGAGCCCAGGGGACAAGAGACCCAGTACTTC.

V gene TRBV6-5 combines with J gene TRBJ1-1; D is ambiguous. This CDR3 contains 14 residues. The V end lost 5 bases, the J end lost 1 base, and 11 bases lay between the germline ends. Germline V lookup: CDR1 MNHEY, CDR2 SVGAGI. CDR3 loop: CASSRRTANTEAFF. CDR3 DNA sequence: TGTGCCAGCAGTAGGAGGACGGCGAACACTGAAGCTTTCTTT.